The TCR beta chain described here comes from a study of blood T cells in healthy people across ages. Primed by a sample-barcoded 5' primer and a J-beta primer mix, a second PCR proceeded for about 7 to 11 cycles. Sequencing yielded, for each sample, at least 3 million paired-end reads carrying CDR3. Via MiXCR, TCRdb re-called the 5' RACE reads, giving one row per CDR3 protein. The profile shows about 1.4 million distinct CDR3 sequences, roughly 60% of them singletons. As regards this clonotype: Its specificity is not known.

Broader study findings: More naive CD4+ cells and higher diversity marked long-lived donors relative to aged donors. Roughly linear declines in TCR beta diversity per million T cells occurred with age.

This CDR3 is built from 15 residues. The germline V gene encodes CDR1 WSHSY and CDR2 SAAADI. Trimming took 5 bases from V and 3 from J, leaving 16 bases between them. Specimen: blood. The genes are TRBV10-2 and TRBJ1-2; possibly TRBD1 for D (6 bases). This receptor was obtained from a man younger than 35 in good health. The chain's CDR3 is CASSKTGQGYYGYTF. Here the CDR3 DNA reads TGCGCCAGCAGTAAAACGGGACAAGGATACTATGGCTACACCTTC.